These 13 T cell receptor beta chains originate from one sample sequenced in a study of blood T cell repertoires in COVID-19. The method was immunoSEQ multiplex PCR; TCRdb's version includes in-frame clones alone and lacks a portion of them. The data contain 250,000 to 300,000 clones, approximately 83% of them singletons. Sequenced material: peripheral blood. The receptors derive from a woman aged 70-85 years with acute or convalescent COVID-19.

V is TRBV3-1 (or the pseudogene TRBV3-2) and J is TRBJ1-2; 8 bases fit TRBD1. Germline assignment: CDR1 LGHDT and CDR2 YNNKEL (reference sequence). The CDR3 runs to 17 residues. V was clipped by 2 bases and J by 4 bases; unmatched bases: 12. The CDR3, as DNA: TGTGCCAGCAGCCAAACCGGGACAGGAGGAACCTCCTATGGCTACACCTTC. Protein: CASSQTGTGGTSYGYTF.

The chain recombines TRBV2 with TRBJ1-1; D possibly corresponds to TRBD1 (5 bases). Trimming removed 6 bases from V and 0 bases from J, with 11 bases in between. CDR3 length: 14 amino acids. The germline CDR1 and CDR2 sequences are SNHLY and FYNNEI. The CDR3 here is CASRPDTVNTEAFF. As DNA, the CDR3 is TGTGCCAGCAGGCCGGACACAGTGAACACTGAAGCTTTCTTT.

This clone has a handful of counts. The chain carries TRBV19 and TRBJ2-2, with TRBD1 identical over 11 bases. V shed 4 bases and J 5 bases; nucleotides not matched to a gene: 3. CDR1 and CDR2 from the germline V gene are LNHDA and SQIVND (reference sequence). The CDR3 runs to 15 residues. CDR3 nucleotides: TGTGCCAGTAGTAAGGGGACAGGGGGAACCGGGGAGCTGTTTTTT. Translating it yields CASSKGTGGTGELFF.

The gene calls are TRBV6-5 and TRBJ1-1; D ambiguous. Germline-derived CDR1 and CDR2 are MNHEY and SVGAGI. The V end was cut by 6 bases, the J end by 5 bases, with 13 bases between. This CDR3 is built from 13 residues. This CDR3 reads CASSRGSNTEAFF. Written as DNA, the CDR3 is TGTGCCAGCAGCCGAGGATCGAATACTGAAGCTTTCTTT.

The V and J genes are TRBV11-2 and TRBJ2-5; possible D gene TRBD2, 5 bases. Germline lookup yields CDR1 SGHAT and CDR2 FQNNGV. The CDR3 is 14 amino acids. Trimming stripped 3 bases from V and 1 base from J, with 9 bases between. CDR3 DNA: TGTGCCAGCAGCTTGGCACGGGGCCAAGAGACCCAGTACTTC. As protein: CASSLARGQETQYF.

The rearrangement uses TRBV11-2 and TRBJ2-6; the D is unclear. The V and J ends lost 5 bases and 1 base respectively, with 6 bases between them. The germline V gene has CDR1 SGHAT and CDR2 FQNNGV. CDR3 length equals 14 residues. The DNA of the CDR3 is TGTGCCAGCAGCATGAGATCTGGGGCCAACGTCCTGACTTTC. It specifies CASSMRSGANVLTF.

A word on this clone: Compared with germline, one end of the junction differs, possibly owing to a read error. This chain joins TRBV6-5 and TRBJ1-1, with 12 bases identical to TRBD1. The germline V gene encodes CDR1 MNHEY and CDR2 SVGAGI. The CDR3 totals 16 residues. The CDR3 sequence is CASSNSGDRGRGEAFF. The CDR3 DNA reads TGTGCCAGCAGTAACTCAGGGGACAGGGGGCGCGGGGAAGCTTTCTTT.

The rearrangement links TRBV25-1 to TRBJ2-3, with 11 bases fitting TRBD2. The CDR3 consists of 14 residues. Germline CDR1 and CDR2: MGHDK and SYGVNS. The V segment lost 7 bases and the J segment 3 bases; nucleotides outside the gene matches: 3. The CDR3 region is CASTIAGGTDTQYF. In DNA form, the CDR3 reads TGTGCCAGCACCATAGCGGGGGGGACAGATACGCAGTATTTT.

This clone was detected only once. This chain links TRBV12-3 or TRBV12-4 with TRBJ2-2, with a possible D match to TRBD2 (6 bases). Between the trimmed V and J ends, which lost 3 bases and 7 bases, there was a span of 9 bases. There are 13 residues in the CDR3. In DNA form, the CDR3 reads TGTGCCAGCAGTTTGGGACTGTTCGGGGAGCTGTTTTTT. It specifies CASSLGLFGELFF.

J is TRBJ1-5 and V is TRBV24-1; D unclear. Germline-derived CDR1 and CDR2 are KGHDR and SFDVKD. Deletions cut 1 base from V and 7 bases from J, with 10 bases between. This CDR3 contains 14 residues. Here the CDR3 reads CATSDFRGRQPQHF. In DNA form, the CDR3 reads TGTGCCACCAGTGATTTTCGGGGAAGACAGCCCCAGCATTTT.

V is TRBV2 and J is TRBJ1-3; D call uncertain. The germline V and J ends were trimmed by 4 bases and 3 bases, with 4 bases remaining between them. From germline, CDR1 is SNHLY and CDR2 FYNNEI. This CDR3 region has 12 residues. CDR3 coding DNA: TGTGCCAGCAGTGGTCTTGGAAACACCATATATTTT. Residues: CASSGLGNTIYF.

The count of this clone is one. Other nucleotide sequences from this sample produce the same CDR3. This chain uses TRBV5-4 with TRBJ1-1; D is ambiguous. Germline CDR1 SGHNT, CDR2 YYREEE (reference sequence). V lost 0 bases, J lost 0 bases, and 6 bases lay in between. CDR3 size: 14 residues. The DNA of the CDR3 is TGTGCCAGCAGCTTGGGGCGGGTGAACACTGAAGCTTTCTTT. This encodes CASSLGRVNTEAFF.

This clone was counted a few times. This chain uses TRBV15 with TRBJ1-4; D possibly corresponds to TRBD1 (6 bases). Germline CDR1 LNHNV, CDR2 YYDKDF (reference sequence). V was clipped by 3 bases and J by 4 bases, with 12 bases between them. This CDR3 comprises 15 residues. The CDR3 sequence is CATSRRQVINEKLFF. The DNA of the CDR3 is TGTGCCACCAGCAGGAGACAGGTCATTAATGAAAAACTGTTTTTT.